This T cell receptor beta chain was sequenced in a study of blood T cell repertoires in COVID-19. About the research overall: Whether acute or convalescent, the COVID-19 samples came from the United States, Italy and Spain.

Method: immunoSEQ multiplex PCR; TCRdb's copy keeps in-frame clones and lacks some. Of some 450,000 clones listed, about 90% were seen once; the top ten hold 0.7% to 1%. CDR3 size: 14 residues. With V trimmed by 4 bases and J by 5 bases, 6 bases remained unmatched. Germline assignment: CDR1 LGHDT and CDR2 YNNKEL (reference sequence). The chain joins TRBV3-1 (or the pseudogene TRBV3-2) to TRBJ2-5; 8 bases are shared with TRBD2. This sequence originates from a man aged 18-30 years with COVID-19, enrolled during active disease. What was sequenced was peripheral blood. CDR3 amino acids: CASSPAGVAETQYF. Here the CDR3 DNA reads TGTGCCAGCAGCCCAGCGGGAGTAGCGGAGACCCAGTACTTC.